Listed below are T cell receptor beta chains from one sample, sequenced in a study of early T cells in non-severe SARS-CoV-2 infection. A single record per CDR3 protein comes from TCRdb applying MiXCR to the 5' RACE reads. The sample shows roughly 40,000 distinct CDR3 sequences, about 6.3% of them seen only once. The specimen sequenced was whole blood. Every receptor here comes from an adult who was a healthcare worker with PCR-confirmed SARS-CoV-2 infection or an uninfected control (not recorded which). Each CDR3 is given with its conserved first and last residue. The order of the fields is V gene, CDR3 length, CDR3 protein.

TRBV29-1,13,CSVANSGPYEQYF
TRBV10-3,15,CAISTGTGHNTEAFF
TRBV7-2,15,CASSLLTGGYYEQFF
TRBV6-1,19,CASSLTGTGAERSANEQFF
TRBV7-2,15,CASSLEGGLQGPQHF
TRBV12-3/TRBV12-4,20,CASSLYGASGGTYYYNEQFF
TRBV6-2/TRBV6-3,15,CVSSPLDRDAGELFF
TRBV12-3/TRBV12-4,14,CASKRQGKADTQYF
TRBV7-2,15,CASSAERRATGELFF
TRBV28,14,CASSHRSPKGELFF
TRBV29-1,14,CSVETRAGLSEQFF
TRBV11-2,13,CASSRPSENIQYF
TRBV6-2/TRBV6-3,11,CASSAPNEQFF
TRBV9,13,CASSVGPNTEAFF
TRBV6-5,15,CASSNSGRSTDTQYF